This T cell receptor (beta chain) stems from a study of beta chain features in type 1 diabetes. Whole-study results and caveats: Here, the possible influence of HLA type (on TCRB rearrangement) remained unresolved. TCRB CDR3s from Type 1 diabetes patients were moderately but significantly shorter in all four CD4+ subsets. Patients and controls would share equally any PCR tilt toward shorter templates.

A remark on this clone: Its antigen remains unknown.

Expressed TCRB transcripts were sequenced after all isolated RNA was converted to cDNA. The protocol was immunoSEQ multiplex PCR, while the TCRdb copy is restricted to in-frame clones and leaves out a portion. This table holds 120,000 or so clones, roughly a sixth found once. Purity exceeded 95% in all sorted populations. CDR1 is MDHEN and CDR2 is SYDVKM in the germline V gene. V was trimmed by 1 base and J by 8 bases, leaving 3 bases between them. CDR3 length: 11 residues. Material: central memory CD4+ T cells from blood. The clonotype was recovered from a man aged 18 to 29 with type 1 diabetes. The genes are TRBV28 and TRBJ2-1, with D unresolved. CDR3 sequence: CASSLFDEQFF. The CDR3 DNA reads TGTGCCAGCAGTTTATTTGATGAGCAGTTCTTC.